This is a list of T cell receptor beta chains from one sample in a study of regulatory T cells in long-lasting Graves disease. TCRdb itself ran the multiplex PCR reads through MiXCR, one entry per CDR3 protein. The sample has around 450,000 distinct CDR3 sequences, about a sixth seen once. These data were likewise used in another study, on T cells in Graves' hyperthyroidism and ophthalmopathy.

The sequenced sample was peripheral blood mononuclear cells (PBMCs), obtained at new diagnosis, from a patient treated with antithyroid drugs. All receptors derive from a man aged 35 to 55 with Graves disease. CDR3s include the opening cysteine and the closing phenylalanine or tryptophan. Each record gives: J gene, clone size, V gene, CDR3 length, D gene, CDR3 DNA, CDR3 protein. A D gene is named only where the DNA matches it firmly. Clone size is given for some rows only: seen once, a few or many times, or a class if the clone is expanded.

TRBJ2-5	once	TRBV20-1	13	-	TGCAGTGCTAGAGAGCAGGGAGACGCGAGCCAGTACTTC	CSAREQGDASQYF
TRBJ2-5	many	TRBV28	14	-	TGTGCCAGCAGTTTCTTCGGGGGTAAAGAGACCCAGTACTTC	CASSFFGGKETQYF
TRBJ2-5	few	TRBV27	13	TRBD1	TGTGCCAGCAGAACAGGGGTCCAAGAGACCCAGTACTTC	CASRTGVQETQYF
TRBJ2-7	few	TRBV13	12	-	TGTGCCAGCAGCCCCGATCCCCACGAGCAGTACTTC	CASSPDPHEQYF
TRBJ2-2	-	TRBV9	18	-	TGTGCCAGCTCCCCCTTGTTGTGGGAGTTTCTGGACACCGGGGAGCTGTTTTTT	CASSPLLWEFLDTGELFF
TRBJ2-3	many	TRBV28	17	TRBD2	TGTGCCAGCAGCTCCGGTCTAGCGGGAGGCAGGACAGATACGCAGTATTTT	CASSSGLAGGRTDTQYF
TRBJ2-1	many	TRBV2	15	TRBD2	TGTGCCAGCAGTGAATCGGTGACTAGCGGGAGTGAGCAGTTCTTC	CASSESVTSGSEQFF
TRBJ2-5	many	TRBV5-1	15	-	TGCGCCAGCAGCTTTCGGCGGGGAATCCAAGAGACCCAGTACTTC	CASSFRRGIQETQYF
TRBJ2-2	-	TRBV12-5	14	-	TGTGCTAGTGGAAGGGACCGACTCACCGGGGAGCTGTTTTTT	CASGRDRLTGELFF
TRBJ1-2	few	TRBV29-1	11	-	TGCAGCGTTGAAGATCGCACCCTCTACACCTTC	CSVEDRTLYTF
TRBJ2-7	-	TRBV29-1	14	-	TGCAGCGTTGAAGTCCCGGCGATCTCCTACGAGCAGTACTTC	CSVEVPAISYEQYF
TRBJ2-7	many	TRBV29-1	11	-	TGCAGCGTTGTGCAAATCTACGAGCAGTACTTC	CSVVQIYEQYF
TRBJ2-1	many	TRBV2	15	-	TGTGCCAGCAGTGGGGGCTGGGAAACCTACAATGAGCAGTTCTTC	CASSGGWETYNEQFF
TRBJ2-1	many	TRBV20-1	23	TRBD2	TGCAGTGCTAGAGATTACCTTGGACTAGCGGGGGGAGGAGGGGGAGAATCCTACAATGAGCAGTTCTTC	CSARDYLGLAGGGGGESYNEQFF
TRBJ2-1	many	TRBV11-3	18	-	TGTGCCAGCACTGGAGGTTTTGGGCGTGGCATCTCCTACAATGAGCAGTTCTTC	CASTGGFGRGISYNEQFF
TRBJ1-2	few	TRBV9	14	TRBD1	TGTGCCAGCAGCGTAGAGGCAGGGGGAAACGGCTACACCTTC	CASSVEAGGNGYTF
TRBJ2-3	few	TRBV20-1	13	-	TGCAGTGCTAGAGTGGCGGGCACAGATACGCAGTATTTT	CSARVAGTDTQYF
TRBJ1-1	many	TRBV2	14	TRBD1	TGTGCCAGCCCCCTGACAGGGACGAACGGTGAAGCTTTCTTT	CASPLTGTNGEAFF
TRBJ2-7	many	TRBV30	14	TRBD2	TGTGCCTGGAGTCCCGGCGGGAGCTCCTACGAGCAGTACTTC	CAWSPGGSSYEQYF
TRBJ2-7	-	TRBV5-1	14	TRBD2	TGCGCCAGCAGCCCGGGACTAGCGAACTACGAGCAGTACTTC	CASSPGLANYEQYF
TRBJ1-6	-	TRBV6-5	15	-	TGTGCCAGCAGTTCACCCCGGGGGGCTAATTCACCCCTCCACTTT	CASSSPRGANSPLHF
TRBJ1-1	many	TRBV11-2	15	-	TGTGCCAGCAGCCCTCAGGGCGTCAATAACCCTGAAGCTTTCTTT	CASSPQGVNNPEAFF
TRBJ2-7	few	TRBV7-6	14	-	TGTGCCAGCACCAAAAGGCGGGGAGCGTACGAGCAGTACTTC	CASTKRRGAYEQYF